This T cell receptor beta chain was sequenced for a study of shared T cell receptors in the human thymus (dated by TCRdb to the early 2020s). For the study in its entirety: The study examined how self-reactive, shared T-cell receptor alpha chains are generated in the human thymus.

Receptor amplification or capture employed the immunoSEQ multiplex PCR assay. What TCRdb holds here is the immuneACCESS table cut down to in-frame rearrangements. Part of the clones is not present; checked against another copy, under half of the missing clones reflect an unresolved V gene, and the others are unexplained. This sample is represented by roughly 550,000 clones; 78% of them were singletons. Together, the top ten hold about 0.013% of the sample. Concerning this clone itself: The specificity of this receptor is unknown. There are no base qualities to consult, and no much larger clone falls within one base.

The data also belong to a second study, concerning human thymus T cells. As the second study states: Donors were immunologically healthy infants undergoing open corrective cardiac surgery for congenital heart defects in Finland. The thymus tissue came from surgical resects taken out during corrective cardiac surgery. Usage of V and J gene segments appeared to be biased in both the thymic and the peripheral blood repertoires. Highly overlapping thymic TCR repertoires among unrelated individuals were reported in the related research. The study used roughly 8 infant thymus samples plus four related peripheral blood samples to characterize TCR alpha and beta repertoires. The infant donors were roughly 7 to 244 days old, and the cohort included several males and two females. Thymocytes were freed from the tissue by mechanical means and kept at -70 degrees C as pellets of roughly 9-34 million cells. A QIAsymphony instrument was used to extract genomic DNA from frozen cell pellets. TCRB and TCRAD loci were amplified from a standardized quantity of quality-controlled genomic DNA using the immunoSEQ multiplex PCR assay. The amplicons covered the V(D)J region and were long enough to include the CDR3 and to identify the V and J genes. Through the commercial immunoSEQ service, the amplicons were sequenced on an Illumina platform. Primer bias and sequencing errors were corrected as previously described, and TCRAD and TCRB definitions were based on the IMGT database. Repertoires were analysed with immunoSEQ Analyzer 3.0 and VDJTools, covering basic statistics, V/J segment usage, diversity estimates, rarefaction and pairwise overlap. Chao1, ChaoE, Efron-Thisted, Shannon and inverse Simpson indices were used to estimate diversity, which was also estimated on datasets down-sampled to the smallest sample. Repertoire overlap was assessed by strict matching of CDR3 nucleotide sequence, V gene and J gene, and clustering was done by Jaccard-based multidimensional scaling. On average, thymus samples gave 750,000 to 1,000,000 unique TCRB clonotypes, whereas blood samples gave roughly 84,000.

This TCR derives from a boy younger than two with a congenital heart defect. Donor details come from another sample of the same person, matched by shared clones. Material: thymocytes.

The CDR3 reads as follows: CASSASRNQPQHF. The base sequence is TGCGCCAGCAGTGCATCCAGAAACCAGCCCCAGCATTTT. The chain employs TRBV10-1 and TRBJ1-5; the D gene cannot be named for sure. CDR1 and CDR2, per the germline V gene (reference sequence), are WNHNN and SYGVQD. V loses 4 bases of germline sequence and J loses 7 bases, and the interval between the two ends is 11 bases. The CDR3 goes from the cysteine to the phenylalanine over 13 residues. The CDR3 DNA has 39 bases and is translated from base 1.